This passage covers 21 T cell receptor beta chains from one sample sequenced in a study of read filtering for tumor transcriptome and immune sequencing. This library used around 400 ng RNA and molecular barcoded adaptors spanning alpha/delta and beta/gamma chains. Each CDR3 protein is one row after TCRdb ran MiXCR on the reads. The profile shows tens of thousands of distinct CDR3 sequences, under 25% of them singletons. The sample consisted of a population of CD138-negative cells sorted from bone marrow. The receptors were gathered from a donor aged 40 or over with multiple myeloma.

In regard to this clonotype: A much larger clone differs from this one at a single base, so this may be a read error. Because the CDR3 is missing its conserved closing phenylalanine or tryptophan, this is likely a read error. The CDR3 sequence is CASSLGGRGDTQYL. The CDR3 coding sequence is TGTGCCAGCAGTCTCGGGGGTCGCGGAGATACGCAGTATCTT. The chain combines TRBV2 with TRBJ2-3; possible D gene TRBD2, 6 bases. There are 14 residues in the CDR3. The V end lost 5 bases, the J end lost 5 bases, and 14 bases lay between the germline ends. The germline V gene encodes CDR1 SNHLY and CDR2 FYNNEI.

On this clonotype itself: A far larger clone is just one base off, so this is likely a read error. The rearrangement joins TRBV6-5 to TRBJ2-5; TRBD2 matches 13 bases. This CDR3 spans 16 amino acids. The germline gives CDR1 MNHEY, CDR2 SVGAGI. The CDR3: CANSVPGLAGQETQYF. Written as DNA, the CDR3 is TGTGCCAACAGTGTACCGGGACTAGCGGGACAAGAGACCCAGTACTTC.

This sequence joins TRBV11-1 and TRBJ1-1; D gene ambiguous. CDR3 length: 15 residues. CDR1 and CDR2 from the germline V gene are SGHAT and FQDESV (reference sequence). V lost 2 bases, J lost 3 bases, and 13 bases lay in between. The CDR3 region is CASSLLAFRDTEAFF. In nucleotides, the CDR3 is TGTGCCAGCAGCTTATTGGCGTTTCGGGACACTGAAGCTTTCTTT. Based on the CDR3 plus reference TRBV11-1 and TRBJ1-1, the full variable domain is EAEVAQSPRYKITEKSQAVAFWCDPISGHATLYWYRQILGQGPELLVQFQDESVVDDSQLPKDRFSAERLKGVDSTLKIQPAELGDSAMYLCASSLLAFRDTEAFFGQGTRLTVV.

Many counts were recorded for this clonotype. The rearrangement uses TRBV29-1 and TRBJ2-1; TRBD1 matches at 9 bases. Looked up from germline, CDR1 is SQVTM and CDR2 is ANQGSEA. J lost 3 bases, V lost 4 bases, and 1 base had no gene match. CDR3 length equals 13 residues. The CDR3 sequence is CSVGGQGYNEQFF. As DNA, the CDR3 is TGCAGCGTTGGGGGACAGGGCTACAATGAGCAGTTCTTC.

This clonotype was seen at least ten times. The rearrangement uses TRBV20-1 and TRBJ2-5; tentative D call: TRBD2 (6 bases). This CDR3 is built from 16 residues. Germline CDR1 DFQATT, CDR2 SNEGSKA (reference sequence). The V and J ends lost 0 bases and 9 bases respectively, with 23 bases between them. DNA of the CDR3: TGCAGTGCTAGAGATCCGACGGGCTGGGGGGTGGCGTCCCAGTACTTC. This codes for CSARDPTGWGVASQYF.

This sequence joins TRBV12-3 or TRBV12-4 and TRBJ1-5; D is unclear. The CDR3 sequence is 14 residues long. Trimming shortened V by 6 bases and J by 4 bases, and 13 bases separated the two germline ends. The CDR3 coding sequence is TGTGCCAGCAGCTCGACGTCGAAGAATCAGCCCCAGCATTTT. This gives the protein CASSSTSKNQPQHF.

The genes are TRBV12-3 or TRBV12-4 and TRBJ1-4; D might be TRBD1 (5 bases). The CDR3 covers 16 residues. Deletions cut 6 bases from V and 5 bases from J, with 19 bases between. Here the CDR3 reads CASRPDTWAGNEKLFF. The CDR3 DNA sequence: TGTGCCAGCAGACCTGACACCTGGGCAGGGAATGAAAAACTGTTTTTT.

This clonotype came up a few times. J is TRBJ1-1 and V is TRBV6-5, with TRBD1 as a possible D gene (5 bases). The CDR3 is made up of 16 amino acids. The germline CDR1 and CDR2 sequences are MNHEY and SVGAGI. V dropped 6 bases and J dropped 4 bases, with 21 bases sitting between them. CDR3 protein: CASRSGPRRGFTEAFF. CDR3 nucleotides: TGTGCCAGCAGATCGGGACCCCGGAGAGGTTTCACTGAAGCTTTCTTT.

This clonotype was picked up a small number of times. The rearrangement links TRBV5-4 to TRBJ2-1, with 8 bases fitting TRBD1. This CDR3 is 15 amino acids long. Germline-derived CDR1 and CDR2 are SGHNT and YYREEE (reference sequence). Losses at the gene ends were 4 bases for V and 4 bases for J; bases not matched to a gene: 7. CDR3 loop: CASSSKTGAYNEQFF. The CDR3 bases are TGTGCCAGCAGCAGTAAGACAGGGGCTTACAATGAGCAGTTCTTC.

This clonotype was detected ten times or more. This CDR3 is CASSPNRVDEKLFF. The CDR3 DNA sequence: TGTGCCAGCAGCCCAAACAGGGTTGACGAAAAACTGTTTTTT. The gene calls are TRBV7-3 and TRBJ1-4; tentative D call: TRBD1 (6 bases). CDR1 SGHTA and CDR2 FQGTGA come from the germline V gene. The CDR3 is made up of 14 amino acids. Trimming cost V 5 bases and J 8 bases, with 15 bases left between them.

This clonotype was seen many times. The rearrangement links TRBV7-3 to TRBJ2-1; TRBD2 agrees at 7 bases. CDR1 is SGHTA, CDR2 FQGTGA, per germline. Trimming cost V 4 bases and J 10 bases; bases outside gene matches: 7. The CDR3 has 13 amino acids. The CDR3 region has the DNA TGTGCCAGCAGCTCGAGCGGGGAGAGGGAGCAGTTCTTC. This encodes CASSSSGEREQFF.

This clonotype has ten or more counts. V gene TRBV7-3 combines with J gene TRBJ2-1; the D gene is possibly TRBD2 (5 bases). This CDR3 spans 16 amino acids. Germline-derived CDR1 and CDR2 are SGHTA and FQGTGA. Trimming removed 0 bases from V and 0 bases from J, with 9 bases in between. The CDR3 nucleotides are TGTGCCAGCAGCTTAACGGAAGGGAGCTCCTACAATGAGCAGTTCTTC. Translation gives CASSLTEGSSYNEQFF.

This clonotype was observed at least ten times. The J gene is TRBJ2-5, the V gene TRBV20-1; possibly TRBD1 or TRBD2 for D (5 bases each). The CDR3 totals 15 residues. Trimming removed 4 bases from V and 0 bases from J, with 15 bases in between. Per the germline V gene, CDR1 is DFQATT and CDR2 is SNEGSKA (reference sequence). The CDR3 protein is CSATSYGTDQETQYF. In nucleotides, the CDR3 is TGCAGTGCTACCTCCTATGGGACGGACCAAGAGACCCAGTACTTC.

This clonotype came up many times. The chain employs TRBV3-1 and TRBJ2-3, with D perhaps matching TRBD2 (6 bases). This CDR3 spans 16 amino acids. Germline V gives CDR1 LGHDT, CDR2 YNNKEL (reference sequence). V lost 4 bases and J 5 bases, leaving 19 bases between the germline ends. CDR3 amino acids: CASSLTGTRGGDTQYF. CDR3 nucleotide sequence: TGTGCCAGCAGCCTTACCGGGACGCGGGGTGGAGATACGCAGTATTTT.

This clonotype has ten or more counts. The V and J genes are TRBV3-1 and TRBJ2-3; D is perhaps TRBD2 (6 bases). Germline V gene sequence: CDR1 LGHDT, CDR2 YNNKEL (reference sequence). The CDR3 length is 16 residues. Deletions cut 4 bases from V and 2 bases from J, with 16 bases between. The CDR3 is CASSPETSGPTDTQYF. The CDR3 region has the DNA TGTGCCAGCAGCCCCGAGACAAGCGGGCCCACAGATACGCAGTATTTT.

This clonotype was counted at least ten times. The junction shows a germline mismatch at one end, possibly a read error. V gene TRBV7-3 combines with J gene TRBJ2-1, with 9 bases matching TRBD2. The V gene's germline CDR1 is SGHTA and CDR2 FQGTGA. This CDR3 comprises 15 residues. The CDR3 DNA follows: TGTGCCATCGCGAAACCCGGGACTAGCTACGATGAGCAGTTCTTC. This translates into CAIAKPGTSYDEQFF.

In its sample, this clonotype was seen many times. The V call is TRBV10-1, the J call TRBJ2-4; D is ambiguous. Germline V lookup: CDR1 WNHNN, CDR2 SYGVQD (reference sequence). This CDR3 region has 11 residues. V lost 10 bases, J lost 3 bases, and 7 bases lay in between. CDR3 residues: CANWGKNIQYF. The DNA of the CDR3 is TGCGCCAATTGGGGCAAAAACATTCAGTACTTC.

This clonotype was seen ten or more times. This rearrangement joins TRBV5-1 to TRBJ2-1; D not certain. Trimming removed 1 base at V and 3 bases at J, with 11 bases between. This CDR3 contains 15 residues. Germline V gene sequence: CDR1 SGHRS, CDR2 YFSETQ. The CDR3: CASSLKGPIYNEQFF. The CDR3, as DNA: TGCGCCAGCAGCTTGAAAGGACCCATCTACAATGAGCAGTTCTTC.

This clonotype has only a few counts. The V call is TRBV6-5, the J call TRBJ1-2; TRBD1 matches at 10 bases. Germline V lookup: CDR1 MNHEY, CDR2 SVGAGI. The trim removed 1 base at V and 7 bases at J, leaving 15 bases unmatched. There are 18 residues in the CDR3. The CDR3: CASSYWADRGSGLAGYTF. Here the CDR3 DNA reads TGTGCCAGCAGTTACTGGGCGGACAGGGGGTCTGGCTTGGCTGGCTACACCTTC.

This clonotype was detected only a few times. The chain employs TRBV28 and TRBJ2-3; 7 nucleotides line up with TRBD2. Germline CDR1 reads MDHEN; CDR2 reads SYDVKM. There are 15 residues in the CDR3. V was clipped by 6 bases and J by 5 bases; unmatched bases: 11. Here the CDR3 DNA reads TGTGCCAGCAGGGGGGATCCGGGGGGAAAAGATACGCAGTATTTT. This sequence encodes CASRGDPGGKDTQYF. The entire variable domain, with the rest obtained from reference TRBV28 and TRBJ2-3, is as follows: DVKVTQSSRYLVKRTGEKVFLECVQDMDHENMFWYRQDPGLGLRLIYFSYDVKMKEKGDIPEGYSVSREKKERFSLILESASTNQTSMYLCASRGDPGGKDTQYFGPGTRLTVL.

This clonotype came up many times. The chain combines TRBV6-1 with TRBJ2-1; D unresolved. Trimming pared 10 bases from V and 7 bases from J, leaving 11 bases between. CDR1 is MNHNS and CDR2 is SASEGT in the germline V gene. CDR3 length: 11 residues. CDR3 in amino acids: CATTKMNEQFF. CDR3 nucleotides: TGTGCCACCACCAAAATGAATGAGCAGTTCTTC.